This T cell receptor (beta chain) was documented in a study of T cell responses to AZD1222 COVID-19 vaccine. Study observations and caveats: A mostly white British donor set with more females was recruited, and clonal diversity was possibly underestimated. Spike-spanning, vaccine-associated CD4 TCRs were dominant at 160-218 and 743-854. A rise in Spike-specific TCR breadth and depth followed two AZD1222 doses.

The assay was immunoSEQ multiplex PCR, and TCRdb's table has in-frame clones only and misses some. The sample holds about 72,000 clones, 70% to 90% seen once. The CDR3 sequence is 11 residues long. Deletions cut 5 bases from V and 6 bases from J, with 5 bases between. Germline V gene data show CDR1 as LGHNT and CDR2 as FRNRAP. Comment on this clone: As yet, its antigen is unknown.

This receptor was obtained from an adult who received the AZD1222 COVID-19 vaccine. The rearrangement uses TRBV12-5 and TRBJ2-1; TRBD1 is a possible D gene (5 bases). Specimen: peripheral blood, collected 28 days after the second AZD1222 dose. The CDR3 loop reads CASGGANEQFF. CDR3 sequence (DNA): TGTGCTAGTGGTGGGGCCAATGAGCAGTTCTTC.